Listed below are T cell receptor beta chains from one sample, sequenced in a study of shared clonotypes between healthy human individuals. Sequenced by immunoSEQ multiplex PCR; TCRdb stores in-frame clones only, minus some. The data hold around 2.1 million clones, with 85% to 95% observed a single time. Sequenced: naive CD8+ T cells from PBMCs. The origin of the receptors is a man between 18 and 35 years old in good health. Some clones in this sample may be carry-over from other donors' samples. CDR3s include the opening cysteine and the closing phenylalanine or tryptophan. The D gene is left open where the match is weak. Size tells how often a clone was seen (once, few, many) or the class of an expanded clone, and some rows leave it out.

-,TRBV6-5,TRBJ2-7,-,TGTGCCAGCAGTTACTCCGAGGGGTACGAGCAGTACTTC,CASSYSEGYEQYF
-,TRBV2,TRBJ2-7,TRBD1,TGTGCCAGCAGTGGAGACAGGGGTCCCGGCTCCTACGAGCAGTACTTC,CASSGDRGPGSYEQYF
-,TRBV7-2,TRBJ1-2,-,TGTGCCAGCAGCTTACCGGGATACCTTAACTATGGCTACACCTTC,CASSLPGYLNYGYTF
-,TRBV4-1,TRBJ2-1,TRBD2,TGCGCCAGCAGCCACCCAGCGGGAGGTGCGTTCTACAATGAGCAGTTCTTC,CASSHPAGGAFYNEQFF
-,TRBV5-1,TRBJ2-7,TRBD1,TGCGCCAGCAGCGAACGGACAGGGGACGAGCAGTACTTC,CASSERTGDEQYF
-,TRBV7-9,TRBJ2-1,TRBD1,TGTGCCAGCAGCTCCCGGGACAGGGCAGTCGGTGAGCAGTTCTTC,CASSSRDRAVGEQFF
-,TRBV7-9,TRBJ2-7,TRBD1,TGTGCCAGCAGCGCCACCGTGACAGGGACCTACGAGCAGTACTTC,CASSATVTGTYEQYF
-,TRBV2,TRBJ2-1,TRBD1,TGTGCCAGCAGTGCTTTTTCAGGGGGCGGTGAGCAGTTCTTC,CASSAFSGGGEQFF
-,TRBV7-3,TRBJ2-7,-,TGTGCCAGCAGCTTAACGTCTATCGGCGGGGACGAGCAGTACTTC,CASSLTSIGGDEQYF
-,TRBV30,TRBJ2-1,-,TGTGCCTGGAATAAGGGGAGTGAGCAGTTCTTC,CAWNKGSEQFF
-,TRBV6-4,TRBJ2-3,-,TGTGCCAGCAGTGACTCATACCAGGGGACTAGCACAGATACGCAGTATTTT,CASSDSYQGTSTDTQYF
-,TRBV7-9,TRBJ2-7,-,TGTGCCAGCAGCCCACCCGGGTGGGAGCACTCCTACGAGCAGTACTTC,CASSPPGWEHSYEQYF
-,TRBV7-2,TRBJ2-7,-,TGTGCCAGCAGCTTAGCGGTCGGGCTGCTAAAAAGCTACGAGCAGTACTTC,CASSLAVGLLKSYEQYF
-,TRBV27,TRBJ2-7,-,TGTGCCAGCAGTTTAACCTCCCGCCGGGACTACGAGCAGTACTTC,CASSLTSRRDYEQYF
-,TRBV7-3,TRBJ2-1,TRBD2,TGTGCCAGCAGCTTAAAGGGTACTAGCGGGTACAATGAGCAGTTCTTC,CASSLKGTSGYNEQFF
-,TRBV6-1,TRBJ2-7,-,TGTGCCAGCAGTGGGATGGACTACAGGGCACGTCACGAGCAGTACTTC,CASSGMDYRARHEQYF
-,TRBV27,TRBJ2-7,-,TGTGCCAGCAGTCCCTCGTGGGGGGGGACAGCCTACGAGCAGTACTTC,CASSPSWGGTAYEQYF
once,TRBV2,TRBJ1-1,-,TGTGCCAGCAGTGACACCCCCGACAGCATGAACACTGAAGCTTTCTTT,CASSDTPDSMNTEAFF
once,TRBV27,TRBJ2-7,TRBD1,TGTGCCAGCAGTTTACTAACCGGACAGGGGCCCTACGAGCAGTACTTC,CASSLLTGQGPYEQYF
-,TRBV5-1,TRBJ1-6,TRBD1,TGCGCCAGCAGCTTGGCCGGGACAGCCAATTCACCCCTCCACTTT,CASSLAGTANSPLHF
-,TRBV5-1,TRBJ2-7,TRBD1,TGCGCCAGCAGCTTAAACCGGGACAGGTCAACCTACGAGCAGTACTTC,CASSLNRDRSTYEQYF
once,TRBV28,TRBJ1-6,TRBD1,TGTGCCAGCACCCCGGTCCGGGACAGAGAATCACCCCTCCACTTT,CASTPVRDRESPLHF
-,TRBV7-8,TRBJ2-7,-,TGTGCCAGCAGCCCTGACGGTCGCGAGCAGTACTTC,CASSPDGREQYF
-,TRBV28,TRBJ1-1,-,TGTGCCAGCAGCCTACACCGGAACACTGAAGCTTTCTTT,CASSLHRNTEAFF
once,TRBV4-1,TRBJ2-5,TRBD1,TGCGCCAGCAGCCGACTTCCGGGACAGGTGGAAGAGACCCAGTACTTC,CASSRLPGQVEETQYF
-,TRBV9,TRBJ2-6,-,TGTGCCAGCAGCGTTAGATGGGGGCGAGGGGCCAACGTCCTGACTTTC,CASSVRWGRGANVLTF
-,TRBV7-2,TRBJ2-1,-,TGTGCCAGCAGCTTTTCCGGGCTTCCTGTCACGAATGAGCAGTTCTTC,CASSFSGLPVTNEQFF
-,TRBV7-9,TRBJ2-1,TRBD1,TGTGCCAGCAGCTTAGTCCGGACAGGGTCGGACAATGAGCAGTTCTTC,CASSLVRTGSDNEQFF
-,TRBV7-9,TRBJ2-1,TRBD2,TGTGCCAGCAGCTTCCCGCTCAGCGGGAGCTCCTACAATGAGCAGTTCTTC,CASSFPLSGSSYNEQFF
-,TRBV9,TRBJ2-7,TRBD2,TGTGCCAGCAGCGTAGGGGGAGCGGGGCTCTACGAGCAGTACTTC,CASSVGGAGLYEQYF
-,TRBV5-4,TRBJ2-3,-,TGTGCCAGCAGCGACCCCCGGGCCTCCAACCTGGATACGCAGTATTTT,CASSDPRASNLDTQYF
-,TRBV7-9,TRBJ2-7,-,TGTGCCAGCAGCTCCTCCGGGAACCCAGGCTACGAGCAGTACTTC,CASSSSGNPGYEQYF
-,TRBV9,TRBJ2-1,TRBD2,TGTGCCAGCAGTAATAGGGGTAGCGGGAGGATATACAATGAGCAGTTCTTC,CASSNRGSGRIYNEQFF
-,TRBV10-3,TRBJ1-4,-,TGTGCCATCAGTGAAGGCAGAAATGAAAAACTGTTTTTT,CAISEGRNEKLFF
-,TRBV6-6,TRBJ1-2,-,TGTGCCAGCAGTACGGCGAGTAACTATGGCTACACCTTC,CASSTASNYGYTF
-,TRBV5-1,TRBJ1-1,-,TGCGCCAGCAGCGCCCCCCAAGGGCTCACTGAAGCTTTCTTT,CASSAPQGLTEAFF
once,TRBV5-6,TRBJ2-4,-,TGTGCCAGCAGCTTGGGAGGAGGGAAAAACATTCAGTACTTC,CASSLGGGKNIQYF
-,TRBV7-7,TRBJ2-3,-,TGTGCCAGCAGCCTCGGGACGCAATACACAGATACGCAGTATTTT,CASSLGTQYTDTQYF
-,TRBV19,TRBJ1-2,-,TGTGCCAGTAGTATAGATTTGAGCGAACTATTTTCTGGCTACACCTTC,CASSIDLSELFSGYTF
-,TRBV27,TRBJ2-3,-,TGTGCCAGCAGCCGTAACTCAGGGAGGATGGGCACAGATACGCAGTATTTT,CASSRNSGRMGTDTQYF
-,TRBV28,TRBJ2-5,-,TGTGCCAGCAGCTCGTACCAAGAGACCCAGTACTTC,CASSSYQETQYF
-,TRBV5-1,TRBJ2-5,-,TGCGCCAGCGGGCGAACGATCAAACAGGGCCAAGAGACCCAGTACTTC,CASGRTIKQGQETQYF
-,TRBV13,TRBJ2-1,TRBD1,TGTGCCAGCAGCTCCGACAGGGTGCACTCCTACAATGAGCAGTTCTTC,CASSSDRVHSYNEQFF
-,TRBV7-9,TRBJ1-1,-,TGTGCCAGCAGCCTGACCCAGGGGAACACTGAAGCTTTCTTT,CASSLTQGNTEAFF
-,TRBV7-6,TRBJ1-1,TRBD1,TGTGCCAGCAGCTTTTCGCCTGACAGGGGGCTAGCTGAAGCTTTCTTT,CASSFSPDRGLAEAFF
-,TRBV9,TRBJ1-2,TRBD1,TGTGCCAGCAGCGGATGGGACAGTGGGTTCTATGGCTACACCTTC,CASSGWDSGFYGYTF
-,TRBV5-1,TRBJ1-1,-,TGCGCCAGCAGCCCTGATAAGGGGGTGAACACTGAAGCTTTCTTT,CASSPDKGVNTEAFF
-,TRBV25-1,TRBJ2-5,-,TGTGCCACGGATCGGGAGACCCAGTACTTC,CATDRETQYF
-,TRBV6-1,TRBJ2-4,-,TGTGCCAGCAGTGGGGCCCTGCCGGCCAAAAACATTCAGTACTTC,CASSGALPAKNIQYF
-,TRBV5-4,TRBJ2-3,-,TGTGCCAGCAGCCGGGGTCCCCCAGGCGGGACCACAGATACGCAGTATTTT,CASSRGPPGGTTDTQYF
once,TRBV9,TRBJ2-1,-,TGTGCCAGCAGCCTCTTTGAGCTCAATGAGCAGTTCTTC,CASSLFELNEQFF